The clone carrying this TCR beta chain was detected ten times or more. No antigen is known for it. These data originate in a study of T cells in Graves' hyperthyroidism and ophthalmopathy. Whole-study findings and limits: In validation, the model predicted ophthalmopathy. These predictions came a median 6.5 months before onset. Appearing also in blood were most of the thyroid clonotypes expanded above 0.001. Ophthalmopathy and stable hyperthyroidism were separated by a 13 V-J model.

Diagnoses were established using clinical symptoms, serum thyroxine and TRAb, thyroid ultrasound and orbital computed tomography. The source material, RNA transcripts, was used to amplify TCR beta CDR3 regions. In the first-round RT-PCR of the TCR CDR3, the HTBI primer set was used. TCRdb re-analysed the multiplex PCR reads in MiXCR, keeping a single row per CDR3 protein. Of about 840,000 distinct CDR3 sequences in the sample, around 39% were seen once. The sequence was collected from a man between 18 and 29 years old with Graves' hyperthyroidism. The sequencing sample was made of blood.

The CDR3 DNA reads as TGTGCCAGCAGCTTAGTTGGTCCGGTCAACCCACAAGAGACCCAGTACTTC. It is translated as CASSLVGPVNPQETQYF. The chain carries TRBV11-2 and TRBJ2-5, with D unclear. Germline CDR1 is SGHAT and CDR2 is FQNNGV. This CDR3 region has 17 residues. V lost 1 base and J lost 2, with 17 bases in between.